These 21 T cell receptor beta chains came from one sample sequenced in a study of blood T cell repertoires in COVID-19. The repertoire was sequenced with immunoSEQ multiplex PCR; TCRdb's copy has only in-frame clones and lacks some. The repertoire holds about 310,000 clones, with approximately 83% as singletons. Sequencing was done on a sample of PBMCs or T cells enriched from blood (not recorded which). The source of these receptors is a man younger than 45 who had recovered from COVID-19.

This chain connects TRBV9 to TRBJ2-1; 9 bases fit TRBD2. The trim removed 0 bases at V and 5 bases at J, leaving 3 bases unmatched. This CDR3 is 15 amino acids long. Germline loops: CDR1 SGDLS, CDR2 YYNGEE. CDR3 in DNA: TGTGCCAGCAGCGTAGGTGGACTAGCGAACAATGAGCAGTTCTTC. Translated, it gives CASSVGGLANNEQFF.

The chain has TRBV6-5 and TRBJ1-1, with TRBD1 as a possible D gene (5 bases). The ends were cut back, 4 bases at V and 3 bases at J, with 9 bases in the middle. In germline, CDR1 is MNHEY, CDR2 SVGAGI. This CDR3 is 13 amino acids long. The CDR3 sequence: CASSSGWDTEAFF. CDR3 coding DNA: TGTGCCAGCAGTTCAGGGTGGGACACTGAAGCTTTCTTT.

J is TRBJ1-1 and V is TRBV19, with 7 bases lining up with TRBD1. Germline CDR1 is LNHDA and CDR2 is SQIVND (reference sequence). The CDR3 totals 16 residues. The V and J ends lost 6 bases and 4 bases, in that order; junction bases with no gene match: 14. CDR3: CASRTQGLSGGTEAFF. As DNA, the CDR3 is TGTGCCAGTAGGACACAGGGGCTCTCAGGGGGCACTGAAGCTTTCTTT.

The genes are TRBV12-3 or TRBV12-4 and TRBJ1-2; TRBD1 agrees at 8 bases. V shed 6 bases and J 6 bases; nucleotides not matched to a gene: 6. The CDR3 is 13 residues long. In DNA form, the CDR3 reads TGTGCCAGCAGCAGGGGGCGCATCGATGGCTACACCTTC. It yields the protein CASSRGRIDGYTF.

The V and J genes are TRBV18 and TRBJ2-5; D possibly corresponds to TRBD2 (6 bases). Germline CDR1 reads KGHSH; CDR2 reads LQKENI. This CDR3 comprises 15 residues. Between the trimmed V and J ends, which lost 3 bases and 5 bases, there was a span of 16 bases. DNA for the CDR3: TGTGCCAGCTCACCCTCGGGCGGGGTGCGGGAGACCCAGTACTTC. Protein: CASSPSGGVRETQYF.

The CDR3 coding sequence is TGCAGCGTAGACCCAGGAAACTATGGCTACACCTTC. Translated, it gives CSVDPGNYGYTF. V is TRBV29-1 and J is TRBJ1-2; no clear D gene. This CDR3 comprises 12 residues. Germline loops: CDR1 SQVTM, CDR2 ANQGSEA. Trimming left V 6 bases short and J 2 bases short, with 10 bases between.

The chain is built from TRBV10-3 and TRBJ1-3; D gene uncertain. The CDR3 length is 14 residues. Trimming removed 6 bases from V and 4 bases from J, with 13 bases in between. Per germline, CDR1 ENHRY and CDR2 SYGVKD. This CDR3 reads CAISGNSLGNTIYF. CDR3 in DNA: TGTGCCATCAGCGGGAACTCCCTCGGAAACACCATATATTTT.

CDR3 sequence (DNA): TGTGCCAGCAGCAGAGGGGGACGGGATAACTATGGCTACACCTTC. This encodes CASSRGGRDNYGYTF. The V call is TRBV7-2, the J call TRBJ1-2; TRBD1 is a possible D gene (6 bases). The germline V and J ends were trimmed by 5 bases and 1 base, with 14 bases remaining between them. In germline, CDR1 is SGHTA, CDR2 FQGNSA. The CDR3 totals 15 residues.

The genes are TRBV4-1 and TRBJ1-6; possibly TRBD1 for D (5 bases). The germline V and J ends were trimmed by 4 bases and 10 bases, with 14 bases remaining between them. In germline, CDR1 is MGHRA, CDR2 YSYEKL. The CDR3 totals 14 residues. The CDR3 reads CASSLRDLRSPLHF. Written as DNA, the CDR3 is TGCGCCAGCAGCCTCAGGGATTTAAGGTCACCCCTCCACTTT.

A single count supports this clone. The V call is TRBV12-3 or TRBV12-4, the J call TRBJ1-6; TRBD1 aligns across 7 bases. The CDR3 runs 13 residues. The J segment lost 7 bases and the V segment lost 5 bases, leaving 2 bases of the junction unmatched. The CDR3 DNA sequence: TGTGCCAGCAGTAAGACAGGGAATTCACCCCTCCACTTT. Amino acid sequence: CASSKTGNSPLHF.

CDR3 DNA sequence: TGTGCCAGCAGCCGACGACGGCGGGGGGCCTACAATGAGCAGTTCTTC. Its protein product is CASSRRRRGAYNEQFF. This chain uses TRBV6-2 or TRBV6-3 with TRBJ2-1; 8 positions agree with TRBD2. The CDR3 contains 16 residues. The germline V gene encodes CDR1 MNHEY and CDR2 SVGEGT. After removal of 6 bases from V and 2 bases from J, the junction contained 9 bases not matched to a gene.

This sequence joins TRBV18 and TRBJ1-2; D gene uncertain. Germline V gene sequence: CDR1 KGHSH, CDR2 LQKENI. Trimming pared 2 bases from V and 7 bases from J, leaving 17 bases between. The CDR3 is 15 amino acids. The DNA for the CDR3 is TGTGCCAGCTCACCAAGGAGCGAGATGGGGAGTGGCTACACCTTC. Protein sequence: CASSPRSEMGSGYTF.

The chain joins TRBV11-2 to TRBJ2-1; D might be TRBD1 (5 bases). Germline V gives CDR1 SGHAT, CDR2 FQNNGV. This CDR3 spans 12 amino acids. The ends were cut back, 5 bases at V and 15 bases at J, with 17 bases in the middle. This CDR3 reads CASSQGVSGAFF. The CDR3 DNA sequence: TGTGCCAGCAGCCAAGGGGTTTCGGGCGCGTTCTTC.

This clone was picked up one time. The chain joins TRBV5-5 to TRBJ2-5; 9 bases are a match to TRBD2. CDR1 and CDR2 from the germline V gene are SGHKS and YYEKEE (reference sequence). Trimming removed 1 base from V and 5 bases from J; junction bases left unmatched: 12. CDR3 length equals 17 residues. The DNA of the CDR3 is TGTGCCAGCAGCTTGAGTTCCTCGCGGGGGGGCCACGAGACCCAGTACTTC. Translation gives CASSLSSSRGGHETQYF. The full variable domain, with the rest looked up from reference TRBV5-5 and TRBJ2-5, is DAGVTQSPTHLIKTRGQQVTLRCSPISGHKSVSWYQQVLGQGPQFIFQYYEKEERGRGNFPDRFSARQFPNYSSELNVNALLLGDSALYLCASSLSSSRGGHETQYFGPGTRLLVL.

The rearrangement joins TRBV19 to TRBJ1-3; no clear D gene. The length of the CDR3 is 12 residues. V lost 2 bases, J lost 4 bases, and 3 bases lay in between. The germline gives CDR1 LNHDA, CDR2 SQIVND (reference sequence). CDR3 protein: CASSISGNTIYF. In DNA form, the CDR3 reads TGTGCCAGTAGTATATCGGGAAACACCATATATTTT.

This chain links TRBV19 with TRBJ1-5, with a weak D call TRBD1 (6 bases). The V end lost 7 bases, the J end lost 5 bases, and 18 bases lay between the germline ends. Germline assignment: CDR1 LNHDA and CDR2 SQIVND (reference sequence). The CDR3 loop spans 15 amino acids. The DNA of the CDR3 is TGTGCCAGTACCCAGGTCAGGGGTTCCTATCAGCCCCAGCATTTT. This gives the protein CASTQVRGSYQPQHF.

V and J are TRBV6-5 and TRBJ2-7, with 10 bases that match TRBD1. Germline CDR1 reads MNHEY; CDR2 reads SVGAGI. V dropped 10 bases and J dropped 2; count of bases not matched to a gene: 5. There are 13 residues in the CDR3. CDR3 in DNA: TGTGCCATTCCGGGACAGGGGACCTACGAGCAGTACTTC. Residues: CAIPGQGTYEQYF.

This clone was found a few times. The chain combines TRBV14 with TRBJ1-2; D unclear. Germline V gene data show CDR1 as SGHDN and CDR2 as FVKESK. CDR3 length: 15 amino acids. The V end lost 4 bases, the J end lost 4 bases, and 16 bases lay between the germline ends. CDR3 loop: CASSLLGVASYGYTF. The CDR3 DNA follows: TGTGCCAGCAGCCTCCTCGGAGTAGCATCCTATGGCTACACCTTC.

V and J are TRBV25-1 and TRBJ2-3, with D maybe TRBD1 (7 bases). The CDR3 runs to 16 residues. Between the trimmed V and J ends, which lost 6 bases and 0 bases, there was a span of 16 bases. Germline CDR1 and CDR2: MGHDK and SYGVNS. CDR3 in DNA: TGTGCCAGCAGCTCAGACAGGGAGGCTAGCACAGATACGCAGTATTTT. Protein product: CASSSDREASTDTQYF.

The CDR3 DNA reads as TGTGCCAGCAGCGCTTTTCCGGGACAGGGGATCAACGAGCAGTACTTC. This encodes CASSAFPGQGINEQYF. The gene calls are TRBV9 and TRBJ2-7; 10 bases align to TRBD1. The CDR3 loop spans 16 amino acids. V shed 3 bases and J 5 bases; nucleotides not matched to a gene: 11. Germline lookup yields CDR1 SGDLS and CDR2 YYNGEE. Based on the CDR3 plus reference TRBV9 and TRBJ2-7, the full variable domain is DSGVTQTPKHLITATGQRVTLRCSPRSGDLSVYWYQQSLDQGLQFLIQYYNGEERAKGNILERFSAQQFPDLHSELNLSSLELGDSALYFCASSAFPGQGINEQYFGPGTRLTVT.

This chain connects TRBV3-1 (or the pseudogene TRBV3-2) to TRBJ1-3, with D hard to call. The V end was cut by 1 base, the J end by 2 bases, with 12 bases between. The length of the CDR3 is 16 residues. In germline, CDR1 is LGHDT, CDR2 YNNKEL (reference sequence). In DNA, the CDR3 is TGTGCCAGCAGCCAAGGGTTCAGCGTAGCTGGAAACACCATATATTTT. Its protein product is CASSQGFSVAGNTIYF.